The rows below give T cell receptor beta chains drawn from one sample of a study of CD8+ T cells in alopecia areata. TCRdb keeps only in-frame clones here, not all; method: immunoSEQ multiplex PCR. The sample consists of 150,000 or so clones, more than 75% of them appearing once. The sequencing used CD8+ T cells sorted from blood, collected at week 0. The receptors here all came from a human donor with alopecia areata. Each CDR3 is given with its conserved first and last residue. D genes are given only for firm matches. Clone size is given for some rows only: seen once, a few or many times, or a class if the clone is expanded.

>TRBD2|TRBJ2-3|TRBV9|13|NA
CASSPTSSGSWYF
TGTGCCAGCAGCCCAACGAGTAGCGGGAGCTGGTATTTT
>NA|TRBJ2-1|TRBV4-1|15|NA
CASSQVEGGQYEQFF
TGCGCCAGCAGCCAAGTTGAGGGGGGGCAATATGAGCAGTTCTTC
>NA|TRBJ2-7|TRBV29-1|12|NA
CSVEDDRVEQYF
TGCAGCGTTGAAGATGATAGGGTCGAGCAGTACTTC
>NA|TRBJ2-7|TRBV4-2|16|NA
CASSQVFWTGPYEQYF
TGTGCCAGCAGCCAAGTGTTTTGGACGGGCCCTTACGAGCAGTACTTC
>NA|TRBJ1-1|TRBV9|12|NA
CASSVGDSEAFF
TGTGCCAGCAGCGTCGGAGACAGTGAAGCTTTCTTT
>TRBD1|TRBJ1-1|TRBV19|14|NA
CASRWGQGNTEAFF
TGTGCCAGTAGATGGGGACAGGGTAACACTGAAGCTTTCTTT
>NA|TRBJ2-7|TRBV19|14|NA
CASSFQGYGYEQYF
TGTGCCAGTAGTTTCCAGGGTTACGGCTACGAGCAGTACTTC
>NA|TRBJ2-3|TRBV6-1|15|NA
CASRVHSGNTDTQYF
TGTGCCAGCAGGGTCCATAGCGGAAACACAGATACGCAGTATTTT
>NA|TRBJ2-7|TRBV2|12|NA
CASMITSYEQYF
TGTGCCAGCATGATTACGAGCTACGAGCAGTACTTC
>NA|TRBJ2-7|TRBV27|13|NA
CASSPQWSYEQYF
TGTGCCAGCAGCCCCCAATGGTCCTACGAGCAGTACTTC
>TRBD1|TRBJ1-2|TRBV5-6|14|NA
CASSPGQGYYGYTF
TGTGCCAGCAGCCCAGGACAGGGGTATTATGGCTACACCTTC
>NA|TRBJ1-5|TRBV10-3|15|NA
CAISESLDSNQPQHF
TGTGCCATCAGTGAGTCGTTGGATAGCAATCAGCCCCAGCATTTT
>NA|TRBJ1-3|TRBV13|13|NA
CASSLGRGYTIYF
TGTGCCAGCAGCTTAGGGCGGGGTTACACCATATATTTT
>NA|TRBJ2-4|TRBV13|13|NA
CASSLLTQNIQYF
TGTGCCAGCAGCTTATTGACCCAAAACATTCAGTACTTC
>NA|TRBJ2-1|TRBV30|14|NA
CACTPRGQAYEQFF
TGTGCCTGTACCCCCAGGGGTCAGGCCTATGAGCAGTTCTTC
>TRBD1|TRBJ2-1|TRBV7-9|17|NA
CASSLEGQGAFYNEQFF
TGTGCCAGCAGCTTAGAGGGACAGGGGGCGTTCTACAATGAGCAGTTCTTC
>NA|TRBJ2-7|TRBV6-1|13|once
CASGGLGSPEQYF
TGTGCCAGCGGCGGGTTGGGGTCCCCCGAGCAGTACTTC
>NA|TRBJ2-7|TRBV27|16|few
CASSHPGGFSTYEQYF
TGTGCCAGCAGTCACCCCGGAGGCTTTAGCACCTACGAGCAGTACTTC
>TRBD2|TRBJ2-7|TRBV6-1|14|NA
CASNLASGTYEQYF
TGTGCCAGCAATCTAGCTAGCGGTACCTACGAGCAGTACTTC
>NA|TRBJ2-1|TRBV7-9|14|NA
CASSARLLRNEQFF
TGTGCCAGCAGCGCCCGACTCCTTAGGAATGAGCAGTTCTTC
>NA|TRBJ2-1|TRBV5-6|16|NA
CASSLGGQFPYNEQFF
TGTGCCAGCAGCTTGGGCGGGCAGTTTCCTTACAATGAGCAGTTCTTC
>NA|TRBJ1-2|TRBV7-9|11|NA
CASMSGYGYTF
TGTGCCAGCATGTCGGGCTATGGCTACACCTTC
>NA|TRBJ2-6|TRBV19|15|NA
CASSIMSVGANVLTF
TGTGCCAGTAGTATAATGAGTGTGGGGGCCAACGTCCTGACTTTC
>TRBD1|TRBJ1-1|TRBV19|13|NA
CASTRGTVDGAFF
TGTGCCAGTACCAGGGGGACGGTGGACGGAGCTTTCTTT
>NA|TRBJ1-3|TRBV11-2|15|NA
CASSSFTRPGNTIYF
TGTGCCAGCAGCTCCTTCACCCGACCTGGAAACACCATATATTTT
>NA|TRBJ2-5|TRBV29-1|15|NA
CSIEARADFQETQYF
TGCAGCATTGAAGCTCGGGCAGATTTCCAAGAGACCCAGTACTTC
>NA|TRBJ2-1|TRBV7-2|13|few
CASSSDTRNEQFF
TGTGCCAGCAGCTCTGATACTAGGAATGAGCAGTTCTTC
>NA|TRBJ2-7|TRBV7-2|15|once
CASSLEWGPIYEQYF
TGTGCCAGCAGCTTAGAGTGGGGCCCGATCTACGAGCAGTACTTC
>TRBD2|TRBJ2-1|TRBV11-2|15|NA
CASSFEGGPVHEQFF
TGTGCCAGCAGCTTTGAGGGAGGGCCGGTCCATGAGCAGTTCTTC
>NA|TRBJ1-2|TRBV5-1|18|NA
CASTYGRAGGPTNYGYTF
TGCGCCAGCACCTACGGACGGGCCGGGGGACCAACCAACTATGGCTACACCTTC
>NA|TRBJ2-7|TRBV9|14|NA
CASSVAPGTYEQYF
TGTGCCAGCAGCGTAGCCCCAGGGACCTACGAGCAGTACTTC
>NA|TRBJ2-2|TRBV19|15|NA
CASSPALGYTGELFF
TGTGCCAGTAGTCCGGCCCTTGGGTACACCGGGGAGCTGTTTTTT
>TRBD2|TRBJ2-1|TRBV11-2|13|NA
CASSLVGGNEQFF
TGTGCCAGCAGCTTAGTGGGGGGGAATGAGCAGTTCTTC
>NA|TRBJ2-3|TRBV27|14|NA
CASSLGQSTDTQYF
TGTGCCAGCAGTTTAGGACAGTCCACAGATACGCAGTATTTT
>NA|TRBJ2-4|TRBV27|12|once
CAGSLEGNIQYF
TGTGCCGGCAGTTTAGAAGGTAACATTCAGTACTTC
>NA|TRBJ2-2|TRBV19|14|NA
CASIGQGGTGELFF
TGTGCCAGTATTGGCCAAGGGGGCACCGGGGAGCTGTTTTTT
>TRBD2|TRBJ2-7|TRBV29-1|13|NA
CSAVLAGSYEQYF
TGCAGCGCCGTGCTAGCGGGAAGCTACGAGCAGTACTTC
>TRBD1|TRBJ2-7|TRBV6-5|13|NA
CASSYGTGVEQYF
TGTGCCAGCAGTTACGGGACAGGGGTCGAGCAGTACTTC
>TRBD1|TRBJ2-7|TRBV7-9|15|NA
CASSLTYRGSSEQYF
TGTGCCAGCAGCTTAACTTACAGGGGGTCCTCCGAGCAGTACTTC
>NA|TRBJ2-2|TRBV7-9|14|NA
CASTMGLNTGELFF
TGTGCCAGCACCATGGGCCTGAACACCGGGGAGCTGTTTTTT
>TRBD2|TRBJ2-5|TRBV25-1|13|NA
CAISGGKGETQYF
TGTGCCATCAGCGGGGGGAAAGGAGAGACCCAGTACTTC
>NA|TRBJ2-6|TRBV5-1|17|NA
CASSQGTPYSGANVLTF
TGCGCCAGCAGCCAGGGGACACCCTACTCTGGGGCCAACGTCCTGACTTTC
>NA|TRBJ2-7|TRBV4-1|15|NA
CASSLEGQVPYEQYF
TGCGCCAGCAGCCTAGAGGGGCAGGTCCCCTACGAGCAGTACTTC
>TRBD2|TRBJ2-1|TRBV15|16|once
CATSRSVAGGDNEQFF
TGTGCCACCAGCCGCTCCGTAGCGGGAGGGGACAATGAGCAGTTCTTC
>NA|TRBJ1-2|TRBV10-3|12|NA
CATMGNHYGYTF
TGTGCCACCATGGGCAACCACTATGGCTACACCTTC
>TRBD2|TRBJ2-1|TRBV4-1|18|once
CASSPTPETSGRTHEQFF
TGCGCCAGCAGCCCTACCCCCGAGACTAGCGGGAGGACCCATGAGCAGTTCTTC
>NA|TRBJ1-4|TRBV6-5|12|NA
CASSYSGEKLFF
TGTGCCAGCAGTTACTCGGGTGAAAAACTGTTTTTT
>NA|TRBJ2-7|TRBV13|15|NA
CASSPRGGPSYEQYF
TGTGCCAGCAGCCCCCGGGGAGGACCTTCCTACGAGCAGTACTTC
>TRBD1|TRBJ2-1|TRBV27|13|once
CAIQDRERSEQFF
TGTGCCATCCAAGACAGGGAAAGGAGTGAGCAGTTCTTC
>NA|TRBJ2-3|TRBV27|13|once
CASSPPAGDTQYF
TGTGCCAGCAGTCCCCCGGCCGGAGATACGCAGTATTTT
>NA|TRBJ2-2|TRBV29-1|16|NA
CSVEAVAPTNTGELFF
TGCAGCGTTGAGGCAGTTGCCCCGACTAACACCGGGGAGCTGTTTTTT